The TCR beta chain under discussion was sequenced for a study of Graves' ophthalmopathy and Graves' hyperthyroidism. Amplification of TCR beta CDR3 regions used RNA transcripts. HTBI primers primed a first-round RT-PCR, and a second-round multiplex PCR followed. Via MiXCR, TCRdb re-called the multiplex PCR reads, giving one row per CDR3 protein. The table shows some 390,000 distinct CDR3 sequences, with around 16% occurring only once. This clonotype appeared many times. The CDR3 contains 14 residues. Trimming cost V 4 bases and J 2 bases; bases outside gene matches: 5. Germline CDR1 MNHEY, CDR2 SMNVEV (reference sequence).

Material for sequencing was peripheral blood. This rearrangement joins TRBV27 to TRBJ2-7, with TRBD2 matching over 7 bases. The TCR sequence derives from a young woman with Graves' ophthalmopathy. Here the CDR3 reads CASSSRGEAYEQYF. The CDR3 DNA sequence: TGTGCCAGCAGTTCCCGGGGGGAGGCCTACGAGCAGTACTTC.